Presented here are 7 T cell receptor beta chains from one specimen sequenced in a study of radiotherapy plus CTLA-4 blockade in lung cancer. Clones were read by immunoSEQ multiplex PCR, and TCRdb kept only the in-frame ones, dropping some. Altogether around 110,000 clones are present, under 90% being singletons, with the ten largest covering less than 2.5%. The sequencing here drew on peripheral blood, taken from a patient treated with radiotherapy plus ipilimumab. These receptors were obtained from a human donor with non-small cell lung cancer that progressed on radiotherapy plus ipilimumab. Some clones in this sample may be carry-over from other donors' samples.

The rearrangement uses TRBV4-3 and TRBJ2-3, with TRBD2 matching 8 bases. The V gene end was trimmed by 4 bases and the J gene end by 6 bases; junction bases not matched to a gene: 9. This CDR3 is built from 15 residues. The germline CDR1 and CDR2 sequences are LGHNA and YSLEER. The CDR3 region is CASSRLAGGPDTQYF. The CDR3 DNA reads TGCGCCAGCAGCCGACTTGCGGGGGGCCCGGATACGCAGTATTTT.

This clone is a singleton in its sample. The J gene is TRBJ1-2, the V gene TRBV6-1, with 7 bases lining up with TRBD1. V shed 4 bases, J shed 7 bases, and the junction held 12 bases outside the gene matches. CDR1 is MNHNS and CDR2 is SASEGT in the germline V gene. This CDR3 is built from 15 residues. The CDR3 sequence: CASSGIAGTDAGYTF. The CDR3, as DNA: TGTGCCAGCAGTGGGATAGCCGGGACAGATGCTGGCTACACCTTC.

This chain links TRBV6-5 with TRBJ2-3, with 10 bases that match TRBD2. The CDR3 is made up of 15 amino acids. With 5 bases clipped from V and 5 bases from J, the junction kept 7 bases outside the gene matches. CDR1 and CDR2 (germline): MNHEY, SVGAGI. CDR3 in amino acids: CASSSGGAILDTQYF. The CDR3 coding sequence is TGTGCCAGCAGTAGCGGGGGGGCCATTTTAGATACGCAGTATTTT.

This clone was picked up a small number of times. V gene TRBV11-2 combines with J gene TRBJ1-3; TRBD1 aligns across 7 bases. CDR3 length equals 16 residues. The V gene end was trimmed by 5 bases and the J gene end by 2 bases; junction bases not matched to a gene: 9. Germline V lookup: CDR1 SGHAT, CDR2 FQNNGV. The CDR3 is CASSAIQGITGNTIYF. In DNA form, the CDR3 reads TGTGCCAGCAGCGCGATACAGGGGATTACTGGAAACACCATATATTTT.

This chain joins TRBV11-3 and TRBJ1-3; weak D call: TRBD1 (5 bases). This CDR3 has 13 residues. Germline CDR1 and CDR2: SGHNT and YENEEA. Trimming cost V 6 bases and J 3 bases, with 9 bases left between them. The CDR3 coding sequence is TGTGCCAGCAGTGCGGGGGATGGAAACACCATATATTTT. This sequence encodes CASSAGDGNTIYF.

CDR3 nucleotides: TGCGCCAGCAGCTTACTAGCGACCCAAGAGACCCAGTACTTC. This codes for CASSLLATQETQYF. The chain couples TRBV5-1 to TRBJ2-5, with 7 bases lining up with TRBD2. The junction had 2 bases not matched to a gene; V was cut back by 2 bases and J by 1 base. Germline V gene sequence: CDR1 SGHRS, CDR2 YFSETQ. The length of the CDR3 is 14 residues. Complete variable domain (other parts from reference TRBV5-1 and TRBJ2-5): KAGVTQTPRYLIKTRGQQVTLSCSPISGHRSVSWYQQTPGQGLQFLFEYFSETQRNKGNFPGRFSGRQFSNSRSEMNVSTLELGDSALYLCASSLLATQETQYFGPGTRLLVL.

This clone was recorded once. The chain employs TRBV7-3 and TRBJ1-2; no definite D call. Germline V lookup: CDR1 SGHTA, CDR2 FQGTGA. The CDR3 runs 13 residues. Trimming removed 5 bases from V and 0 bases from J, with 7 bases in between. Written as DNA, the CDR3 is TGTGCCAGCAGCCCCCAGGCTAACTATGGCTACACCTTC. Amino acids: CASSPQANYGYTF.